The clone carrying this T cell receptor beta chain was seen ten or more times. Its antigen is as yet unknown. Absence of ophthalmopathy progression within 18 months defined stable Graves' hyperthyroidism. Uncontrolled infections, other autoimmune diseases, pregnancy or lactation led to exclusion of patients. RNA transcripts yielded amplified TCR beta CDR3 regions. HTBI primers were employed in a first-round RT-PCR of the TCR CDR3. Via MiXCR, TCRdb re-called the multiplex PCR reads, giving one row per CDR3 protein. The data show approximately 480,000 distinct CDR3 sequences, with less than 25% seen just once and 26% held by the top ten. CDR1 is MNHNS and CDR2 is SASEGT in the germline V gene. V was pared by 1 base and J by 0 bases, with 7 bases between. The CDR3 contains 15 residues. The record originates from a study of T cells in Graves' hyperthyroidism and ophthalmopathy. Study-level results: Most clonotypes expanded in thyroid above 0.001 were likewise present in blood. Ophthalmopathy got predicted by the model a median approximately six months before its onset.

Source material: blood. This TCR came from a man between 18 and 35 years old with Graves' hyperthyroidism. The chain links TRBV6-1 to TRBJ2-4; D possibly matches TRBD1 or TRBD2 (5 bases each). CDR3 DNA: TGTGCCAGCAGTGAAGGGGGGATAGCCAAAAACATTCAGTACTTC. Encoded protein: CASSEGGIAKNIQYF.